This passage covers 15 T cell receptor beta chains from one sample sequenced in a study of cytomegalovirus exposure and HLA in healthy donors. Use of 60 Vbeta and 13 Jbeta primers characterized the PCR. TCRdb keeps only in-frame clones here, not all; method: immunoSEQ multiplex PCR. The repertoire holds about 140,000 clones, with 80% as singletons. Sequenced input: PBMCs. Source of these receptors: a man aged 45 to 65 in good health and CMV-seronegative.

This clone showed up just once. CDR3 sequence: CASSQTGDPFSAFF. CDR3 nucleotides: TGCGCCAGCAGTCAAACAGGGGACCCCTTCTCAGCTTTCTTT. This chain uses TRBV5-1 with TRBJ1-1; TRBD1 agrees at 7 bases. V trimming: 5 bases; J trimming: 10 bases; junction bases outside the gene matches: 14. The CDR3 is 14 residues long. Germline loops: CDR1 SGHRS, CDR2 YFSETQ.

The chain is built from TRBV28 and TRBJ1-1, with TRBD1 as a possible D gene (5 bases). The CDR3 runs 15 residues. Deletions cut 2 bases from V and 3 bases from J, with 13 bases between. Per the germline V gene, CDR1 is MDHEN and CDR2 is SYDVKM. The CDR3 reads CASSLLGAQDTEAFF. The CDR3 DNA sequence: TGTGCCAGCAGTTTACTAGGGGCTCAGGACACTGAAGCTTTCTTT.

The chain is built from TRBV7-9 and TRBJ2-1, with D maybe TRBD2 (5 bases). V dropped 5 bases and J dropped 9 bases, with 8 bases sitting between them. Germline assignment: CDR1 SEHNR and CDR2 FQNEAQ (reference sequence). This CDR3 contains 11 residues. The CDR3 DNA sequence: TGTGCCAGCAGCGAAGGAGGTGAGCAGTTCTTC. Amino acids: CASSEGGEQFF.

V is TRBV19 and J is TRBJ2-7; 10 bases are shared with TRBD2. The junction had 8 bases not matched to a gene; V was cut back by 3 bases and J by 0 bases. The CDR3 loop spans 17 amino acids. The germline CDR1 and CDR2 sequences are LNHDA and SQIVND (reference sequence). The chain's CDR3 is CASSISLAGDNSYEQYF. The DNA of the CDR3 is TGTGCCAGTAGTATCTCCCTAGCGGGAGACAACTCCTACGAGCAGTACTTC.

The chain employs TRBV27 and TRBJ2-7; 7 bases are shared with TRBD1. The CDR3 spans 14 residues. V gave up 3 bases and J gave up 6 bases; unmatched junction bases: 8. Germline V gene sequence: CDR1 MNHEY, CDR2 SMNVEV (reference sequence). CDR3 sequence reads: CASSFNRGPGEQYF. The CDR3 DNA reads TGTGCCAGCAGTTTTAACAGGGGACCGGGCGAGCAGTACTTC.

There are a few counts of this clone. The V gene is TRBV9, the J gene TRBJ2-1, with TRBD2 matching 11 bases. The CDR3 has 14 amino acids. Germline V gene lookup returns CDR1 SGDLS and CDR2 YYNGEE. V lost 1 base to trimming and J lost 8 bases; unmatched junction nucleotides: 2. The CDR3 region is CASSVLAGGDEQFF. In DNA form, the CDR3 reads TGTGCCAGCAGCGTACTAGCGGGGGGCGATGAGCAGTTCTTC.

The genes are TRBV7-6 and TRBJ1-5; D gene ambiguous. The CDR3 length is 9 residues. Trimming removed 7 bases from V and 7 bases from J, with 2 bases in between. In germline, CDR1 is SGHVS, CDR2 FNYEAQ. CDR3 nucleotides: TGTGCCAGCATACAGCCCCAGCATTTT. Its protein is CASIQPQHF.

The chain recombines TRBV15 with TRBJ2-7; possibly TRBD2 for D (5 bases). The CDR3 length is 14 residues. Between the trimmed V and J ends, which lost 0 bases and 6 bases, there was a span of 12 bases. From germline, CDR1 is LNHNV and CDR2 YYDKDF (reference sequence). CDR3 DNA: TGTGCCACCAGCAGAGATCGGGAATCGCGCGAGCAGTACTTC. Amino acid sequence: CATSRDRESREQYF. Supplemented by reference TRBV15 and TRBJ2-7, the full variable domain reads DAMVIQNPRYQVTQFGKPVTLSCSQTLNHNVMYWYQQKSSQAPKLLFHYYDKDFNNEADTPDNFQSRRPNTSFCFLDIRSPGLGDTAMYLCATSRDRESREQYFGPGTRLTVT.

This chain connects TRBV28 to TRBJ1-3; weak D call: TRBD1 (6 bases). The CDR3 contains 14 residues. Trimming took 6 bases from V and 4 from J, leaving 13 bases between them. Germline loops: CDR1 MDHEN, CDR2 SYDVKM. CDR3 in amino acids: CASSGGARGNTIYF. In nucleotides, the CDR3 is TGTGCCAGCAGCGGGGGGGCTAGAGGAAACACCATATATTTT.

As regards this clone: Within the sample, other DNA sequences also encode this same CDR3. The CDR3 coding sequence is TGTGCCAGCAGCTTGGGACTAGCGGGGATTCAAGAGACCCAGTACTTC. Its protein product is CASSLGLAGIQETQYF. J is TRBJ2-5 and V is TRBV7-2, with TRBD2 identical over 13 bases. The CDR3 spans 16 residues. CDR1 is SGHTA, CDR2 FQGNSA, per germline. V was clipped by 3 bases and J by 2 bases; unmatched bases: 3.

The J gene is TRBJ2-5, the V gene TRBV6-1, with a tentative D call TRBD2 (6 bases). This CDR3 spans 13 amino acids. The germline V and J ends were trimmed by 6 bases and 2 bases, with 10 bases remaining between them. CDR1 and CDR2 from the germline V gene are MNHNS and SASEGT. CDR3 in DNA: TGTGCCAGCAGGGTTAGCGGTCAAGAGACCCAGTACTTC. Translating gives CASRVSGQETQYF.

V gene TRBV4-2 combines with J gene TRBJ2-1; 13 bases map to TRBD2. Germline CDR1 and CDR2: LGHNA and YNFKEQ. After removal of 4 bases from V and 7 bases from J, the junction contained 10 bases not matched to a gene. This CDR3 has 17 residues. The CDR3 reads CASSPQAWTSGRNEQFF. CDR3 nucleotide sequence: TGTGCCAGCAGCCCACAGGCCTGGACTAGCGGGAGAAATGAGCAGTTCTTC.

The rearrangement joins TRBV2 to TRBJ2-1, with 10 bases matching TRBD2. Germline CDR1 and CDR2: SNHLY and FYNNEI. J was trimmed by 4 bases and V by 1 base; bases with no gene match: 1. The CDR3 is 15 amino acids. This CDR3 is CASSEVTSGYNEQFF. In DNA, the CDR3 is TGTGCCAGCAGTGAAGTGACTAGCGGGTACAATGAGCAGTTCTTC.

The rearrangement joins TRBV27 to TRBJ2-1, with a tentative D call TRBD2 (6 bases). The CDR3 totals 14 residues. Germline V lookup: CDR1 MNHEY, CDR2 SMNVEV (reference sequence). V was trimmed by 2 bases and J by 4 bases, leaving 9 bases between them. CDR3 residues: CASSLAREYNEQFF. CDR3 DNA: TGTGCCAGCAGTTTAGCACGGGAGTACAATGAGCAGTTCTTC.

This clone was seen only a few times. This chain joins TRBV15 and TRBJ1-1; D gene ambiguous. The ends were cut back, 8 bases at V and 4 bases at J, with 14 bases in the middle. Germline CDR1 is LNHNV and CDR2 is YYDKDF (reference sequence). The length of the CDR3 is 13 residues. The CDR3 bases are TGTGCCACCGGGAACGGACGGGGCACTGAAGCTTTCTTT. It specifies CATGNGRGTEAFF.